This TCR beta chain stems from a study of blood T cell repertoires in COVID-19 (dated by TCRdb to between 2020 and 2021). For the study in its entirety: The collaborator samples originated in the United States, Italy and Spain and spanned the acute and convalescent phases of COVID-19. The material from the prospective study consisted of cDNA or gDNA derived from T cells, B-cell-depleted T cells, or PBMCs. Deeply sampled blood TCRbeta repertoires from subjects exposed to, actively infected with, or recovered from COVID-19 were included in the dataset. The repertoires were released in a freely available public database meant as a resource for research on the immune response to SARS-CoV-2. The samples were drawn from the first 160 participants of the ongoing ImmuneRACE study and from under 1,500 subjects provided by 6 global collaborators. The sample metadata nearly always contained a de-identified subject ID, COVID-19 status, age in years and sex. Where available, HLA class I and class II types were taken from metadata supplied by the sample provider and were not determined by assay-based typing. General study outcomes and caveats: How much clinical and demographic metadata was included differed by source and by participant, and the metadata was provided uncurated.

Note on this clone: Its antigen remains undetermined. Base-call qualities are not available, and no considerably larger clone is one nucleotide away.

A second Seattle source provided samples from volunteer blood donors who had recovered from COVID-19. Whole blood was collected in K2EDTA tubes by collaborating institutions according to the institutions' own protocols. Collaborator samples were shipped for TCRbeta analysis as frozen whole blood, isolated PBMCs, or DNA extracted from either sample type. TCRbeta CDR3 regions were amplified from genomic DNA using the immunoSEQ Assay, a bias-controlled multiplex PCR. On the study's bioinformatics: Within the assay, amplification of reference gene primers was used to estimate how many nucleated cells each sample contained. To quantify the absolute abundance of each unique TCRbeta CDR3 rearrangement, sequence reads were collapsed and filtered. For each sample, productive Simpson clonality was calculated by taking the square root of Simpson's diversity index across productive rearrangements. TCRdb obtained this table from immuneACCESS and retained in-frame rearrangements with V and J assigned. These tables miss some clones; where compared with another copy, unresolved V genes account for less than half of the shortfall, and the remainder is unexplained. The V and J calls and clone size were taken over from that table, and D and trimming were inferred from the DNA. This sample holds 300,000 to 400,000 clones; approximately 87% were observed only once. In total, the top ten clones hold around 8% of the sample.

The CDR3 sequence holds 16 residues, the cysteine and phenylalanine included. The sequence is cut down to CDR3 DNA, 48 bases in frame from base 1. The germline V gene (reference sequence) provides CDR1 LNHDA and CDR2 SQIVND. Ends trimmed: V by 3 bases, J by 2 bases; bases unmatched to a gene: 7. This clonotype was sampled from a woman aged 45-65 years who had recovered from COVID-19. Specimen: peripheral blood. This chain is built from TRBV19 and TRBJ2-3, with TRBD2 matching 8 junction bases. The DNA sequence is as follows: TGTGCCAGTAGTATGTTTGCGGGAGGAGACACAGATACGCAGTATTTT. This encodes CASSMFAGGDTDTQYF. The full variable domain, with segments outside the CDR3 supplied by the reference TRBV19 and TRBJ2-3 proteins, appears as DGGITQSPKYLFRKEGQNVTLSCEQNLNHDAMYWYRQDPGQGLRLIYYSQIVNDFQKGDIAEGYSVSREKKESFPLTVTSAQKNPTAFYLCASSMFAGGDTDTQYFGPGTRLTVL.